This TCR beta chain is drawn from a study of CD4 T cell repertoires in COVID-19. CDR1 SGHTA and CDR2 FQGNSA come from the germline V gene. Trimming cost V 8 bases and J 3 bases, with 18 bases left between them. The CDR3 is 15 residues long. Generated by immunoSEQ multiplex PCR, the TCRdb table keeps only in-frame clones and is missing some. This table has approximately 75,000 clones, 83% appearing once. The sequenced sample was CD4+ T cells from peripheral blood, obtained after recovery from COVID-19. This receptor was identified in a human donor who had COVID-19. The chain uses TRBV7-2 and TRBJ2-3, with D unclear. DNA for the CDR3: TGTGCCAGCGCCTCTACCAACGTACCAACAGATACGCAGTATTTT. Protein: CASASTNVPTDTQYF.